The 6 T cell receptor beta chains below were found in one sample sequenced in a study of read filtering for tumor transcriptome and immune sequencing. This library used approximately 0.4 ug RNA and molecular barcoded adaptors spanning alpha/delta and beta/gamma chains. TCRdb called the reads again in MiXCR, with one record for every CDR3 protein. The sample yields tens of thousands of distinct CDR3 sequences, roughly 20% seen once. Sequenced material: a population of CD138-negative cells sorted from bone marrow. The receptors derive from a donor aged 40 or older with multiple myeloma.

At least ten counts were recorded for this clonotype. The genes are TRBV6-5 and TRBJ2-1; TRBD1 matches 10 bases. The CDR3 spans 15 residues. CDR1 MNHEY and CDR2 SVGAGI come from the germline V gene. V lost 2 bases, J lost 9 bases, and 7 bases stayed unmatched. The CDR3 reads CASSYGGQGRGEQFF. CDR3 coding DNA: TGTGCCAGCAGTTACGGGGGACAGGGGAGGGGTGAGCAGTTCTTC.

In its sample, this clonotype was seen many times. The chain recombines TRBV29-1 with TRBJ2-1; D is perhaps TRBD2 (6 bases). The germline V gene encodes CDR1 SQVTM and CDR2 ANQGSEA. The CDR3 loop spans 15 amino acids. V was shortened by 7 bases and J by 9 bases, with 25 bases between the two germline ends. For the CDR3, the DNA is TGCAGCGCAGTACCTAGCGCCCCCTCTCCACCTGAGCAGTTCTTC. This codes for CSAVPSAPSPPEQFF.

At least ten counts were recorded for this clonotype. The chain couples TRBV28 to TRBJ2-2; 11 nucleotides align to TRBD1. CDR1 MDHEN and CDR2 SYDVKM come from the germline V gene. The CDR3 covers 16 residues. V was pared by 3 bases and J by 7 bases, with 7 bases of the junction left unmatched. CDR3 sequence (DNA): TGTGCCAGCAGTTTTCCCGGACAGGGGGCGCGCGGGGAGCTGTTTTTT. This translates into CASSFPGQGARGELFF.

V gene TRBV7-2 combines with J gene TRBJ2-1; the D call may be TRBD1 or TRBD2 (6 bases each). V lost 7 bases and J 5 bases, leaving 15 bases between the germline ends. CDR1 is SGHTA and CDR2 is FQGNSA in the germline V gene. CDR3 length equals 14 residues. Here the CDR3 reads CASTSRRGHNEQFF. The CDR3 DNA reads TGTGCCAGCACCTCACGACGGGGGCACAATGAGCAGTTCTTC.

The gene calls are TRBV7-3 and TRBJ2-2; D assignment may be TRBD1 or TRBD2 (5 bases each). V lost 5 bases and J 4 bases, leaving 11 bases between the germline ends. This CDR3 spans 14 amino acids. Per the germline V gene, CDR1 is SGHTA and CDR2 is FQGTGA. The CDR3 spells CASSPGTSTGELFF. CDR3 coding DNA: TGTGCCAGCAGCCCCGGGACCAGCACCGGGGAGCTGTTTTTT.

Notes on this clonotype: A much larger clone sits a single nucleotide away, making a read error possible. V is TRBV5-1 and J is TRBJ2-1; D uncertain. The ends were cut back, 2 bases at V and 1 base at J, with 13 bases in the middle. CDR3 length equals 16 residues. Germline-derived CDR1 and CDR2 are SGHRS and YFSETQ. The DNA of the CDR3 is TGCGCCAGCAGCTTACAGTGGATCGGATCCTACAATGAGCAGTTCTTC. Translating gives CASSLQWIGSYNEQFF.